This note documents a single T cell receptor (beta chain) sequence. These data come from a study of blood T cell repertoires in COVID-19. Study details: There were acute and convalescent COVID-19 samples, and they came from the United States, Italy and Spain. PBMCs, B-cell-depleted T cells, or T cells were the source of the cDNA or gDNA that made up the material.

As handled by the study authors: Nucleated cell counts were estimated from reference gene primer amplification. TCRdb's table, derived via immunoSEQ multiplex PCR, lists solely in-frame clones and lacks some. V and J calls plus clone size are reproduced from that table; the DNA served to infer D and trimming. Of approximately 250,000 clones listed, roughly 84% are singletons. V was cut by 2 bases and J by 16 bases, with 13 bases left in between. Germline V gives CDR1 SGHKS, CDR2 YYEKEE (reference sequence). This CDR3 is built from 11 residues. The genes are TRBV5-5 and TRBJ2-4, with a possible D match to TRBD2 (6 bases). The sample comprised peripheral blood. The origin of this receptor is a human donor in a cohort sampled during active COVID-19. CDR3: CASSFAGLPYF. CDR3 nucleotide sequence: TGTGCCAGCAGCTTCGCGGGACTGCCCTACTTC.